These 15 T cell receptor beta chains were sequenced from one sample in a study of cytomegalovirus exposure and HLA in healthy donors. Both 60 Vbeta primers and 13 Jbeta primers went into the PCR. Here immunoSEQ multiplex PCR was the method, and the copy in TCRdb shows in-frame clones only, minus some. The table has 150,000 to 200,000 clones, 70% to 90% seen once. Material: PBMCs. These receptors came from a woman aged 18-29 years in good health and CMV-seronegative.

The rearrangement joins TRBV6-1 to TRBJ1-1; D may be TRBD1 (6 bases). The CDR3 spans 14 residues. The germline V and J ends were trimmed by 7 bases and 11 bases, with 23 bases remaining between them. Germline values: CDR1 MNHNS, CDR2 SASEGT. The CDR3 DNA reads TGTGCCAGCACCGGGGGGGTAATGGCAACAGGGGCTTTCTTT. It translates to CASTGGVMATGAFF.

This clone was counted between two and nine times. V gene TRBV6-1 combines with J gene TRBJ1-6, with D maybe TRBD1 (5 bases). From germline, CDR1 is MNHNS and CDR2 SASEGT. With 2 bases removed from V and 5 bases from J, the gap between germline ends came to 10 bases. The CDR3 runs 15 residues. The CDR3 sequence: CASSEWQGNNSPLHF. The CDR3 DNA follows: TGTGCCAGCAGTGAATGGCAGGGAAATAATTCACCCCTCCACTTT.

This clone was counted a single time. The chain joins TRBV11-3 to TRBJ2-1; 8 bases are a match to TRBD2. Trimming took 4 bases from V and 4 from J; bases not matched to a gene: 6. CDR3 length: 15 residues. Germline CDR1 SGHNT, CDR2 YENEEA. The CDR3 DNA follows: TGTGCCAGCAGCTCCTATAGCGGGACGTACAATGAGCAGTTCTTC. Translated: CASSSYSGTYNEQFF.

The chain couples TRBV6-1 to TRBJ2-7; TRBD1 aligns across 10 bases. Germline loops: CDR1 MNHNS, CDR2 SASEGT. The CDR3 covers 15 residues. Germline trimming cut 6 bases from V and 4 bases from J; bases unmatched to any gene: 9. CDR3 residues: CASSHRTGGDYEQYF. CDR3 DNA sequence: TGTGCCAGCAGCCACAGGACAGGGGGAGATTACGAGCAGTACTTC.

The chain couples TRBV30 to TRBJ2-3, with 11 bases aligning to TRBD2. Germline V gene data show CDR1 as GTSNPN and CDR2 as SVGIG (reference sequence). The junction had 8 bases not matched to a gene; V was cut back by 8 bases and J by 4 bases. The CDR3 extends over 14 amino acids. CDR3: CAGVTSGTADTQYF. DNA for the CDR3: TGTGCCGGCGTGACTAGCGGGACAGCAGATACGCAGTATTTT.

The genes are TRBV13 and TRBJ2-5; 7 bases are shared with TRBD2. The germline gives CDR1 PRHDT, CDR2 FYEKMQ (reference sequence). The CDR3 spans 15 residues. V shed 0 bases and J 1 base; nucleotides not matched to a gene: 2. The CDR3 DNA sequence: TGTGCCAGCAGCTTAGGGGGAGGGAGCCAAGAGACCCAGTACTTC. Encoded protein: CASSLGGGSQETQYF.

This sequence joins TRBV9 and TRBJ2-2; tentative D call: TRBD2 (6 bases). Germline CDR1 and CDR2: SGDLS and YYNGEE. Trimming left V 0 bases short and J 2 bases short, with 8 bases between. The CDR3 is 15 amino acids. CDR3 region: CASSVDGRNTGELFF. CDR3 in DNA: TGTGCCAGCAGCGTAGACGGGAGAAACACCGGGGAGCTGTTTTTT.

Here the CDR3 reads CASSLTGTGLAVGETQYF. CDR3 DNA: TGTGCCAGCAGTTTGACCGGGACAGGGTTAGCGGTAGGGGAGACCCAGTACTTC. The J gene is TRBJ2-5, the V gene TRBV27; TRBD1 aligns across 9 bases. The CDR3 totals 18 residues. V lost 3 bases and J lost 5; bases outside the gene matches: 16. The V gene's germline CDR1 is MNHEY and CDR2 SMNVEV (reference sequence).

The V gene is TRBV2, the J gene TRBJ1-4; D is perhaps TRBD1 (6 bases). V was cut by 6 bases and J by 3 bases, with 11 bases left in between. The germline CDR1 and CDR2 sequences are SNHLY and FYNNEI. The CDR3 length is 14 residues. The chain's CDR3 is CASSSQGSNEKLFF. CDR3 bases: TGTGCCAGCAGCTCACAGGGTTCTAATGAAAAACTGTTTTTT.

This chain connects TRBV9 to TRBJ2-6; 8 nucleotides line up with TRBD1. CDR1 is SGDLS, CDR2 YYNGEE, per germline. The CDR3 has 17 amino acids. Trimming at V came to 3 bases and at J to 2 bases, leaving 7 bases not matched to a gene. In DNA, the CDR3 is TGTGCCAGCAGCGGGGGACAGGTTAGAACTGGGGCCAACGTCCTGACTTTC. It translates to CASSGGQVRTGANVLTF.

The V gene is TRBV27, the J gene TRBJ2-3, with no clear D. This CDR3 has 15 residues. Per the germline V gene, CDR1 is MNHEY and CDR2 is SMNVEV (reference sequence). V gave up 3 bases and J gave up 1 base, with 11 bases separating them. The CDR3 spells CASSLQSAGTDTQYF. CDR3 coding DNA: TGTGCCAGCAGTTTGCAGTCGGCGGGCACAGATACGCAGTATTTT.

The V gene is TRBV7-2, the J gene TRBJ2-1, with 9 bases aligning to TRBD2. Germline CDR1 SGHTA, CDR2 FQGNSA. CDR3 length: 18 residues. Trimming removed 0 bases from V and 3 bases from J; junction bases left unmatched: 9. The chain's CDR3 is CASSLALLSSGIYNEQFF. DNA of the CDR3: TGTGCCAGCAGCTTAGCCCTTCTATCTAGCGGGATCTACAATGAGCAGTTCTTC.

This chain joins TRBV28 and TRBJ2-3, with D unclear. The CDR3 spans 16 residues. Trimming left V 5 bases short and J 6 bases short, with 21 bases between. CDR1 and CDR2 (germline): MDHEN, SYDVKM. CDR3 loop: CASSPFPGGLFDTQYF. As DNA, the CDR3 is TGTGCCAGCAGTCCATTCCCGGGTGGTTTATTTGATACGCAGTATTTT.

The chain carries TRBV7-8 and TRBJ1-5; the match to TRBD1 covers 8 bases. The CDR3 has 13 residues. The germline V gene encodes CDR1 SGHVS and CDR2 FQNEAQ. V lost 7 bases and J lost 6; bases outside the gene matches: 5. The DNA of the CDR3 is TGTGCCAGCACCGGACAGGGAGGTCAGCCCCAGCATTTT. Translating it yields CASTGQGGQPQHF.

The CDR3 loop reads CASSSLDRVNTEAFF. CDR3 DNA: TGTGCCAGCAGCAGTTTGGACAGGGTAAACACTGAAGCTTTCTTT. The chain has TRBV27 and TRBJ1-1; 8 nucleotides match TRBD1. The germline gives CDR1 MNHEY, CDR2 SMNVEV (reference sequence). CDR3 length equals 15 residues. V lost 6 bases, J lost 2 bases, and 8 bases stayed unmatched.